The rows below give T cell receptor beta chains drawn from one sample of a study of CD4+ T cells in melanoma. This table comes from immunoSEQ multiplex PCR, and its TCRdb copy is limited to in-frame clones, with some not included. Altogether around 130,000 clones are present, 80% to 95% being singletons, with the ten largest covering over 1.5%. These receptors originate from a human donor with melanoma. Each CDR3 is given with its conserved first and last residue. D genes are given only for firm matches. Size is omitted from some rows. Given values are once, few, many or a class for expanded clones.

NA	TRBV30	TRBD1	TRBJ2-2	CASRTGKYGGELFF	TGTGCCTCCAGGACAGGGAAGTACGGCGGGGAGCTGTTTTTT
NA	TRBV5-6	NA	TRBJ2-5	CASSLVQTQETQYF	TGTGCCAGCAGCTTGGTTCAGACCCAAGAGACCCAGTACTTC
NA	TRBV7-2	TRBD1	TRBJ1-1	CASSLEGTAAFF	TGTGCCAGCAGCTTAGAGGGGACAGCAGCTTTCTTT
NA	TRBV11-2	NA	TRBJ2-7	CASSLEPGTYEQYF	TGTGCCAGCAGCTTAGAACCAGGGACCTACGAGCAGTACTTC
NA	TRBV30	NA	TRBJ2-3	CAWSVQDTQYF	TGTGCCTGGAGTGTCCAAGATACGCAGTATTTT
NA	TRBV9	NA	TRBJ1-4	CASSGGPGRTNEKLFF	TGTGCCAGCAGCGGAGGGCCAGGGCGAACTAATGAAAAACTGTTTTTT
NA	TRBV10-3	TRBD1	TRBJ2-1	CAISEGQGIANEQFF	TGTGCCATCAGTGAGGGACAGGGGATCGCCAATGAGCAGTTCTTC
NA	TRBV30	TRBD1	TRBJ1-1	CAWSRDRGNTEAFF	TGTGCCTGGAGTAGGGACAGGGGAAACACTGAAGCTTTCTTT
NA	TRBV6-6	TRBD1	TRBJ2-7	CASRRDRVNEQYF	TGTGCCAGCCGCCGGGACAGGGTTAACGAGCAGTACTTC
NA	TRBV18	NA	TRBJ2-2	CASSPRVADTGELFF	TGTGCCAGCTCACCCCGAGTAGCGGACACCGGGGAGCTGTTTTTT
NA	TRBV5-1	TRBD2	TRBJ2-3	CASSFLSGGPDTDTQYF	TGCGCCAGCAGCTTCCTTAGCGGGGGGCCCGACACAGATACGCAGTATTTT
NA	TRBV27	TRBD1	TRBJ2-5	CASSPGTGVGTQYF	TGTGCCAGCAGTCCGGGGACAGGGGTGGGGACCCAGTACTTC
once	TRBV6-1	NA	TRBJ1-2	CASSEDPQGGYTF	TGTGCCAGCAGTGAAGACCCCCAGGGTGGCTACACCTTC
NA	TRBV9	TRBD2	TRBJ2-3	CASSATGTSSPDTQYF	TGTGCCAGCAGTGCAACCGGGACTAGTTCCCCAGATACGCAGTATTTT
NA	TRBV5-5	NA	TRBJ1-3	CASSPAFGNTIYF	TGTGCCAGCAGCCCGGCTTTTGGAAACACCATATATTTT
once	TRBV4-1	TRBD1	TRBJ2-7	CASRGTGGRGYEQYF	TGCGCCAGCAGAGGGACAGGGGGACGAGGCTACGAGCAGTACTTC
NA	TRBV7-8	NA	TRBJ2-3	CASSPWGAADTQYF	TGTGCCAGCAGTCCGTGGGGCGCCGCAGATACGCAGTATTTT
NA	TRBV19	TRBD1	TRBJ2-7	CASSLSHGQGRWVSYEQYF	TGTGCCAGTAGTCTAAGCCACGGACAGGGGAGGTGGGTCTCCTACGAGCAGTACTTC
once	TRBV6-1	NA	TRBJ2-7	CASSEDPRGYEQYF	TGTGCCAGCAGTGAGGACCCGCGAGGATACGAGCAGTACTTC
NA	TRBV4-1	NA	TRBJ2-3	CASSQDAGRDTQYF	TGCGCCAGCAGCCAAGATGCGGGGCGAGATACGCAGTATTTT
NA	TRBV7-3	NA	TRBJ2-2	CASSQGGQNTGELFF	TGTGCCAGCAGCCAGGGGGGACAGAACACCGGGGAGCTGTTTTTT
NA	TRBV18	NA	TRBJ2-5	CASSPGVETQYF	TGTGCCAGCTCACCAGGGGTAGAGACCCAGTACTTC
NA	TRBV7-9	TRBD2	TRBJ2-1	CASSLESGGAVNEQFF	TGTGCCAGCAGCTTAGAAAGCGGGGGGGCCGTGAATGAGCAGTTCTTC
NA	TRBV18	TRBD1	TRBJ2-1	CASSPGTGEGEQFF	TGTGCCAGCTCACCGGGGACAGGGGAAGGAGAGCAGTTCTTC
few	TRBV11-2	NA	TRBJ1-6	CASSFLEGGDSPLHF	TGTGCCAGCAGCTTCTTAGAGGGCGGGGATTCACCCCTCCACTTT
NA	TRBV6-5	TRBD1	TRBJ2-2	CASRAGTANTGELFF	TGTGCCAGCAGAGCCGGGACAGCTAACACCGGGGAGCTGTTTTTT
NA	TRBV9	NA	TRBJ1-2	CASSVGRFGNYGYTF	TGTGCCAGCAGCGTAGGCCGGTTCGGTAACTATGGCTACACCTTC
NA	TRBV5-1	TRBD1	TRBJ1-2	CASSPNPGGTGANYGYTF	TGCGCCAGCAGCCCGAATCCGGGCGGGACAGGGGCTAACTATGGCTACACCTTC
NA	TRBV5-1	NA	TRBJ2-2	CASSPGHNTGELFF	TGCGCCAGCAGCCCGGGACACAACACCGGGGAGCTGTTTTTT
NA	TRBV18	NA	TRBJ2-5	CASSPQQGRETQYF	TGTGCCAGCTCACCACAACAGGGTCGGGAGACCCAGTACTTC
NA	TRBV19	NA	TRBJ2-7	CASSPGRGSEQYF	TGTGCCAGTAGTCCAGGGCGAGGGTCCGAGCAGTACTTC
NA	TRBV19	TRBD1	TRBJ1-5	CASANRGAVANQPQHF	TGTGCCAGTGCCAACAGGGGAGCAGTGGCCAATCAGCCCCAGCATTTT
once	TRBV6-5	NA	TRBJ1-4	CASSSGRPNEKLFF	TGTGCCAGCAGCTCGGGGAGGCCTAATGAAAAACTGTTTTTT
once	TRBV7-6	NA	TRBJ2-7	CASSLGADGGGYEQYF	TGTGCCAGCAGCTTAGGCGCGGACGGAGGGGGATACGAGCAGTACTTC
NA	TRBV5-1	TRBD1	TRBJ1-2	CASSLNRGGSLPGYTF	TGCGCCAGCAGCTTGAACCGAGGGGGCTCGCTCCCTGGCTACACCTTC
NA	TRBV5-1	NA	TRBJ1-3	CASSLQVSGNTIYF	TGCGCCAGCAGCTTACAGGTCTCTGGAAACACCATATATTTT
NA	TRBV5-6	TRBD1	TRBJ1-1	CASSLAGQASMNTEAFF	TGTGCCAGCAGCTTGGCCGGACAGGCGAGCATGAACACTGAAGCTTTCTTT
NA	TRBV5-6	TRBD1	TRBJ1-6	CASSWGQGYNSPLHF	TGTGCCAGCAGCTGGGGACAGGGATACAATTCACCCCTCCACTTT
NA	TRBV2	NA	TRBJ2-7	CASSKQGYEQYF	TGTGCCAGCAGTAAACAGGGCTACGAGCAGTACTTC
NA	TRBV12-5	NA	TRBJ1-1	CASGPVTVGTEAFF	TGTGCTAGTGGACCCGTGACGGTTGGTACTGAAGCTTTCTTT
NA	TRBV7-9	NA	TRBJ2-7	CASSLAPGGLYEQYF	TGTGCCAGCAGCTTAGCGCCCGGAGGGTTGTACGAGCAGTACTTC
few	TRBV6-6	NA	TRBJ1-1	CASSAVDPKTEAFF	TGTGCCAGCAGTGCCGTAGACCCAAAAACTGAAGCTTTCTTT
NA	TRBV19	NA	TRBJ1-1	CASSIRTALGTEAFF	TGTGCCAGTAGTATAAGAACAGCCCTAGGAACTGAAGCTTTCTTT
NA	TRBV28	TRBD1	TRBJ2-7	CASSRTGVRYEQYF	TGTGCCAGCAGTCGAACAGGGGTTCGGTACGAGCAGTACTTC
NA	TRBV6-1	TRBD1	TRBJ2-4	CASSDPGRTGTNIQYF	TGTGCCAGCAGTGATCCAGGCCGGACAGGGACGAACATTCAGTACTTC
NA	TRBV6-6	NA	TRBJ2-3	CASTPSRDTQYF	TGTGCCAGCACTCCCTCAAGAGATACGCAGTATTTT
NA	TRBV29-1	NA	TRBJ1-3	CSVESGGNTIYF	TGCAGCGTTGAATCGGGCGGAAACACCATATATTTT
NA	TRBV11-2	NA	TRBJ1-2	CASSLAVRDYGYTF	TGTGCCAGCAGCTTAGCCGTACGGGACTATGGCTACACCTTC
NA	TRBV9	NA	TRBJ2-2	CASSVGPGELFF	TGTGCCAGCAGCGTAGGTCCTGGGGAGCTGTTTTTT
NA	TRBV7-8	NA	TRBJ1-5	CASSLAGQGPQHF	TGTGCCAGCAGCTTAGCGGGTCAAGGGCCCCAGCATTTT
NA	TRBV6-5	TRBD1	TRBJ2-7	CASSHRDRVGYEQYF	TGTGCCAGCAGCCACCGGGACAGGGTTGGTTACGAGCAGTACTTC
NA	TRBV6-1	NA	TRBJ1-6	CASSDDISPLHF	TGTGCCAGCAGTGACGACATATCACCCCTCCACTTT
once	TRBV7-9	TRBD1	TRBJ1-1	CAGQGSTEAFF	TGTGCCGGACAGGGGTCCACTGAAGCTTTCTTT